A few counts support the clone carrying this T cell receptor beta chain. The sample comes from a study of beta chain features in type 1 diabetes. Per the germline V gene, CDR1 is DFQATT and CDR2 is SNEGSKA (reference sequence). The ends were cut back, 5 bases at V and 14 bases at J, with 18 bases in the middle. The CDR3 spans 11 residues. Reverse transcribing all isolated RNA meant expressed TCRB transcripts were sequenced. The data were produced by immunoSEQ multiplex PCR, yet TCRdb's version contains in-frame clones alone and is incomplete. The sample lists some 180,000 clones; about 13% were seen once.

V and J are TRBV20-1 and TRBJ1-2; TRBD1 might be the D (6 bases). The sample taken for sequencing was central memory CD4+ T cells from blood. The clonotype comes from a woman between 18 and 29 years old in good health. CDR3 sequence (DNA): TGCAGTGCTTGGCTCGACAGGACCGGAACCTTC. Its translation is CSAWLDRTGTF.